This T cell receptor (beta chain) was sequenced during a study of T cell responses to AZD1222 COVID-19 vaccine. Study information: Pooled in the analysis were second doses at about 4 or about 12 weeks.

Produced via immunoSEQ multiplex PCR; TCRdb's table is partial and in-frame only. This repertoire shows 75,000 to 100,000 clones, roughly 90% found once; its top ten account for less than 3.5%. In this sample, this clone turned up a few times. The antigen is not known. Findings and caveats of the study: Receipt of two AZD1222 doses was followed by a rise in Spike-specific TCR breadth and depth.

Trimming cost V 4 bases and J 7 bases; bases outside gene matches: 5. The CDR3 totals 15 residues. Looked up from germline, CDR1 is KGHDR and CDR2 is SFDVKD. This TCR was sampled from an adult in good health. The sequencing used peripheral blood, collected on day 0 of AZD1222 vaccination. V usage is TRBV24-1 and J usage is TRBJ2-1; 11 bases match TRBD2. The CDR3 nucleotides are TGTGCCACCAGTGAACTAGCGGGAGCGAGAAATGAGCAGTTCTTC. The encoded protein is CATSELAGARNEQFF.